This T cell receptor (beta chain) was sequenced for a study of blood T cell repertoires in COVID-19. Whole-study context: Donors in the United States, Italy and Spain gave samples during acute or convalescent COVID-19. T cells, B-cell-depleted T cells, or PBMCs provided the cDNA or gDNA that served as material.

Germline V gene sequence: CDR1 SGHNT, CDR2 YYREEE (reference sequence). The V gene end was trimmed by 1 base and the J gene end by 8 bases; junction bases not matched to a gene: 5. The CDR3 extends over 13 amino acids. Methods used by the authors: Reference gene primer amplification gave estimated nucleated cell counts. Clones were read by immunoSEQ multiplex PCR, and TCRdb kept only the in-frame ones, dropping some. V, J and clone size are those of that table, while D and trimming were read from the DNA. The table has around 70,000 clones, around 89% seen once. This clone was observed once. The chain recombines TRBV5-4 with TRBJ1-2; 7 positions agree with TRBD1. The source is a man between 60 and 75 years old with acute or convalescent COVID-19. Source material: peripheral blood. CDR3 loop: CASSLRGGKGYTF. The CDR3 DNA follows: TGTGCCAGCAGCTTGAGAGGGGGCAAAGGCTACACCTTC.